Listed here are 24 T cell receptor beta chains from one sample, sequenced in a study of blood T cell repertoires in COVID-19. Assay: immunoSEQ multiplex PCR; the TCRdb copy retains only in-frame clones and omits some. The table includes about 480,000 clones, roughly nine tenths detected once. The specimen was PBMCs or T cells enriched from blood (not recorded which). The receptors stem from a woman in her fifties or sixties who had recovered from COVID-19.

The V call is TRBV5-1, the J call TRBJ1-4; possible D gene TRBD1, 5 bases. The CDR3 length is 15 residues. Deletions cut 1 base from V and 1 base from J, with 8 bases between. The germline gives CDR1 SGHRS, CDR2 YFSETQ. The CDR3 here is CASSLWGGTNEKLFF. The CDR3 DNA is TGCGCCAGCAGCTTGTGGGGGGGAACTAATGAAAAACTGTTTTTT.

The chain is built from TRBV2 and TRBJ1-5; no clear D. V was cut by 4 bases and J by 3 bases, with 10 bases left in between. CDR1 and CDR2 from the germline V gene are SNHLY and FYNNEI. The CDR3 has 14 amino acids. DNA of the CDR3: TGTGCCAGCAGTGTTTTGGCTGTCAATCAGCCCCAGCATTTT. Its protein product is CASSVLAVNQPQHF.

The V call is TRBV19, the J call TRBJ1-6; D is possibly TRBD1 (5 bases). The V end was cut by 5 bases, the J end by 0 bases, with 8 bases between. Germline lookup yields CDR1 LNHDA and CDR2 SQIVND (reference sequence). The CDR3 has 15 residues. CDR3 DNA sequence: TGTGCCAGTAGTGACAGTTTCTCCTATAATTCACCCCTCCACTTT. Translating gives CASSDSFSYNSPLHF.

The V call is TRBV27, the J call TRBJ2-1, with a weak D call TRBD2 (5 bases). The CDR3 consists of 16 residues. V was clipped by 7 bases and J by 1 base, with 17 bases between them. Germline V gene sequence: CDR1 MNHEY, CDR2 SMNVEV (reference sequence). CDR3 DNA sequence: TGTGCCAGCACCCCACTGGGAGTTGGGTCCTACAATGAGCAGTTCTTC. The encoded protein is CASTPLGVGSYNEQFF.

V is TRBV5-5 and J is TRBJ1-1, with no clear D. The V gene lost 4 bases and the J gene lost 6 bases, with 13 bases spanning the gap. The CDR3 contains 13 residues. From germline, CDR1 is SGHKS and CDR2 YYEKEE (reference sequence). The CDR3 DNA sequence: TGTGCCAGCAGCCTTCGGGAGTTGCCTGAAGCTTTCTTT. This sequence encodes CASSLRELPEAFF.

This clone has just one count. The chain joins TRBV9 to TRBJ2-5, with 10 bases fitting TRBD2. Germline trimming cut 0 bases from V and 0 bases from J; bases unmatched to any gene: 2. The CDR3 spans 16 residues. Per the germline V gene, CDR1 is SGDLS and CDR2 is YYNGEE. CDR3 DNA sequence: TGTGCCAGCAGCGTAGGTAGCGGGAGGAACCAAGAGACCCAGTACTTC. Translated, it gives CASSVGSGRNQETQYF.

The V gene is TRBV12-3 or TRBV12-4, the J gene TRBJ2-7; 8 positions match TRBD1. This CDR3 contains 13 residues. V shed 5 bases and J 3 bases; nucleotides not matched to a gene: 3. The CDR3, as DNA: TGTGCCAGCAGTCCCGGACAGGGCTACGAGCAGTACTTC. Translating it yields CASSPGQGYEQYF.

The gene calls are TRBV30 and TRBJ2-2, with 10 bases fitting TRBD2. This CDR3 is built from 12 residues. After removal of 4 bases from V and 15 bases from J, the junction contained 8 bases not matched to a gene. Germline V CDR1 and CDR2: GTSNPN, SVGIG (reference sequence). CDR3 sequence: CAWNSGGPFLFF. The CDR3 DNA reads as TGTGCCTGGAATAGCGGGGGGCCCTTCTTGTTTTTT.

V is TRBV30 and J is TRBJ1-1; D may be TRBD1 (6 bases). The CDR3 has 14 amino acids. Trimming took off 5 bases at V and 4 bases at J, with 17 bases between the two ends. Germline CDR1 is GTSNPN and CDR2 is SVGIG (reference sequence). The DNA of the CDR3 is TGTGCCTGGGCTCGGACAGCTACTTTCACTGAAGCTTTCTTT. Translation gives CAWARTATFTEAFF.

V gene TRBV28 combines with J gene TRBJ1-2; the D gene is possibly TRBD1 (6 bases). The CDR3 totals 14 residues. V lost 6 bases, J lost 8 bases, and 19 bases lay in between. The germline gives CDR1 MDHEN, CDR2 SYDVKM. The CDR3 protein is CASSPQGSLWGYTF. As DNA, the CDR3 is TGTGCCAGCAGCCCCCAGGGGTCGCTGTGGGGCTACACCTTC.

The V gene is TRBV28, the J gene TRBJ2-7, with 9 bases matching TRBD1. The trim removed 5 bases at V and 6 bases at J, leaving 17 bases unmatched. The CDR3 is 17 residues long. The germline V gene has CDR1 MDHEN and CDR2 SYDVKM. Written as DNA, the CDR3 is TGTGCCAGCAGTCGCTGGACAGGGGTAGACGCAACCCTCGAGCAGTACGTC. Amino acid sequence: CASSRWTGVDATLEQYV.

This clone was observed a handful of times. V and J are TRBV5-1 and TRBJ2-5; TRBD1 matches 7 bases. Germline V gene sequence: CDR1 SGHRS, CDR2 YFSETQ. CDR3 length: 14 residues. The trim removed 0 bases at V and 4 bases at J, leaving 3 bases unmatched. The CDR3 DNA reads TGCGCCAGCAGCTTGGGGGACAGCGCAGAGACCCAGTACTTC. Translation: CASSLGDSAETQYF. Supplemented by reference TRBV5-1 and TRBJ2-5, the full variable domain reads KAGVTQTPRYLIKTRGQQVTLSCSPISGHRSVSWYQQTPGQGLQFLFEYFSETQRNKGNFPGRFSGRQFSNSRSEMNVSTLELGDSALYLCASSLGDSAETQYFGPGTRLLVL.

Points on this clone: At the DNA level, this CDR3 is encoded by other sequences in the same sample as well. The chain has TRBV5-1 and TRBJ1-4, with 9 positions matching TRBD1. CDR1 is SGHRS and CDR2 is YFSETQ in the germline V gene. The CDR3 has 14 residues. J gave up 7 bases and V 4 bases, and 5 bases lay outside the gene matches. The CDR3 is CASSAGQGGEKLFF. CDR3 bases: TGCGCCAGCAGCGCGGGACAGGGAGGTGAAAAACTGTTTTTT.

The rearrangement links TRBV7-2 to TRBJ2-1, with D unresolved. Deletions cut 2 bases from V and 10 bases from J, with 9 bases between. The CDR3 covers 12 residues. CDR1 and CDR2 (germline): SGHTA, FQGNSA. This CDR3 is CASSLFSREQFF. The CDR3 region has the DNA TGTGCCAGCAGCTTATTCTCTAGGGAGCAGTTCTTC. Supplemented by reference TRBV7-2 and TRBJ2-1, the full variable domain reads GAGVSQSPSNKVTEKGKDVELRCDPISGHTALYWYRQSLGQGLEFLIYFQGNSAPDKSGLPSDRFSAERTGGSVSTLTIQRTQQEDSAVYLCASSLFSREQFFGPGTRLTVL.

The chain uses TRBV5-4 and TRBJ1-1; the D gene is possibly TRBD1 (5 bases). The germline gives CDR1 SGHNT, CDR2 YYREEE (reference sequence). This CDR3 comprises 17 residues. Trimming pared 3 bases from V and 3 bases from J, leaving 21 bases between. CDR3 DNA sequence: TGTGCCAGCAGCTCGGGCAGGGCCACGTCTCAAGACACTGAAGCTTTCTTT. Residues: CASSSGRATSQDTEAFF.

The V call is TRBV6-2 or TRBV6-3, the J call TRBJ2-7; 8 bases are shared with TRBD2. The length of the CDR3 is 13 residues. CDR1 and CDR2 (germline): MNHEY, SVGEGT. The V gene end was trimmed by 6 bases and the J gene end by 6 bases; junction bases not matched to a gene: 7. The CDR3 region is CASSFSGAGEQYF. The CDR3 DNA sequence: TGTGCCAGCAGCTTTAGCGGGGCTGGCGAGCAGTACTTC.

CDR3 coding DNA: TGTGCCAGCAGCCCTACTGACAGGGGTGAGCAGTTCTTC. Translating gives CASSPTDRGEQFF. The chain uses TRBV9 and TRBJ2-1, with 8 bases aligning to TRBD1. This CDR3 comprises 13 residues. Unmatched junction bases numbered 6, after V lost 4 bases and J lost 9 bases. The germline CDR1 and CDR2 sequences are SGDLS and YYNGEE.

This clone was detected only once. V gene TRBV5-1 combines with J gene TRBJ2-5; tentative D call: TRBD2 (7 bases). The CDR3 is 16 amino acids. The germline V and J ends were trimmed by 7 bases and 0 bases, with 19 bases remaining between them. Per the germline V gene, CDR1 is SGHRS and CDR2 is YFSETQ. DNA of the CDR3: TGCGCCAGCGCCCGGGCGGGGGCGGGGAACCAAGAGACCCAGTACTTC. It yields the protein CASARAGAGNQETQYF. The full variable domain, in which reference TRBV5-1 and TRBJ2-5 provide the parts outside the CDR3, is KAGVTQTPRYLIKTRGQQVTLSCSPISGHRSVSWYQQTPGQGLQFLFEYFSETQRNKGNFPGRFSGRQFSNSRSEMNVSTLELGDSALYLCASARAGAGNQETQYFGPGTRLLVL.

The V call is TRBV11-3, the J call TRBJ2-5; TRBD2 matches 12 bases. Germline loops: CDR1 SGHNT, CDR2 YENEEA. The CDR3 contains 17 residues. V dropped 1 base and J dropped 0; count of bases not matched to a gene: 3. CDR3 nucleotides: TGTGCCAGCAGCTTAGGACTAGCGGGGGTCTACCAAGAGACCCAGTACTTC. Its protein is CASSLGLAGVYQETQYF.

The chain is built from TRBV14 and TRBJ1-3; TRBD1 agrees at 7 bases. This CDR3 comprises 16 residues. Losses at the gene ends were 0 bases for V and 3 bases for J; bases not matched to a gene: 5. Germline CDR1 reads SGHDN; CDR2 reads FVKESK. The CDR3 region is CASSQDWDSVGNTIYF. As DNA, the CDR3 is TGTGCCAGCAGCCAAGATTGGGACAGCGTTGGAAACACCATATATTTT.

The chain couples TRBV5-1 to TRBJ1-2; 8 bases are a match to TRBD1. V shed 0 bases, J shed 6 bases, and the junction held 4 bases outside the gene matches. Germline-derived CDR1 and CDR2 are SGHRS and YFSETQ. CDR3 length: 14 amino acids. In DNA, the CDR3 is TGCGCCAGCAGCTTGGCCGGACAGGGTGATGGCTACACCTTC. Its protein product is CASSLAGQGDGYTF.

The V call is TRBV4-1, the J call TRBJ2-7; TRBD2 aligns across 10 bases. Germline-derived CDR1 and CDR2 are MGHRA and YSYEKL. With V trimmed by 1 base and J by 2 bases, 8 bases remained unmatched. This CDR3 has 17 amino acids. DNA for the CDR3: TGCGCCAGCAGCCAAGGATTTGCGCTAGCGGGGGCCTACGAGCAGTACTTC. Translating gives CASSQGFALAGAYEQYF.

The genes are TRBV12-5 and TRBJ1-1; the D gene is possibly TRBD1 (5 bases). The V end was cut by 0 bases, the J end by 3 bases, with 11 bases between. CDR1 and CDR2 from the germline V gene are LGHNT and FRNRAP. This CDR3 is built from 15 residues. The CDR3 loop is CASGLVRGLDTEAFF. CDR3 coding DNA: TGTGCTAGTGGTTTGGTTCGGGGGTTGGACACTGAAGCTTTCTTT. The full variable domain, completed using reference TRBV12-5 and TRBJ1-1, is DARVTQTPRHKVTEMGQEVTMRCQPILGHNTVFWYRQTMMQGLELLAYFRNRAPLDDSGMPKDRFSAEMPDATLATLKIQPSEPRDSAVYFCASGLVRGLDTEAFFGQGTRLTVV.

The rearrangement links TRBV3-1 (or the pseudogene TRBV3-2) to TRBJ1-4; tentative D call: TRBD1 (5 bases). Germline loops: CDR1 LGHDT, CDR2 YNNKEL (reference sequence). V was pared by 3 bases and J by 0 bases, with 11 bases between. The CDR3 is 16 residues long. DNA for the CDR3: TGTGCCAGCAGCCACGCAGGGTTCACAACTAATGAAAAACTGTTTTTT. This sequence encodes CASSHAGFTTNEKLFF.